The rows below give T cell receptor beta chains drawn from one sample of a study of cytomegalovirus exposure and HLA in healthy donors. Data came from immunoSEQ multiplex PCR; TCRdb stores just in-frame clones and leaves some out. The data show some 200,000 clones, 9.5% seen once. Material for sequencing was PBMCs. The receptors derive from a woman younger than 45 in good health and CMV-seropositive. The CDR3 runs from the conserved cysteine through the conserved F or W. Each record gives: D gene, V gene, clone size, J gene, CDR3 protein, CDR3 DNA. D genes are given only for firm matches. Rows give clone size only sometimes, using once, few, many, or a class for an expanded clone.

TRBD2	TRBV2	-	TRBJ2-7	CASSRTSGRTHEQYF	TGTGCCAGCAGCCGGACTAGCGGGAGAACCCACGAGCAGTACTTC
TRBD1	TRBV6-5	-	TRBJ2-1	CASSYGGTGIPHEQFF	TGTGCCAGCAGTTACGGCGGGACAGGGATTCCCCATGAGCAGTTCTTC
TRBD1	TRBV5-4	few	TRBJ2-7	CASSLGQGWGEQYF	TGTGCCAGCAGCTTGGGACAGGGCTGGGGGGAGCAGTACTTC
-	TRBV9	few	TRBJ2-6	CASSRLSGANVLTF	TGTGCCAGCAGTAGACTCTCTGGGGCCAACGTCCTGACTTTC
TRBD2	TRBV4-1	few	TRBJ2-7	CASSQQPTSGRSYEQYF	TGCGCCAGCAGCCAACAGCCAACTAGCGGGAGGTCCTACGAGCAGTACTTC
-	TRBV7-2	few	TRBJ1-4	CASSRGPNEKLFF	TGTGCCAGCAGCCGGGGTCCTAATGAAAAACTGTTTTTT
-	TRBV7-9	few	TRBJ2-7	CASSSAKAASSYEQYF	TGTGCCAGCAGCTCCGCCAAAGCGGCCAGCTCCTACGAGCAGTACTTC
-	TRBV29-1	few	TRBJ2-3	CSVLGGGEIRTDTQYF	TGCAGCGTTCTAGGTGGAGGGGAAATCCGCACAGATACGCAGTATTTT
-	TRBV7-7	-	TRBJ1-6	CASSSGSNSPLHF	TGTGCCAGCAGCTCGGGATCAAATTCACCCCTCCACTTT
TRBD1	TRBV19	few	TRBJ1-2	CASSAPGGTNYGYTF	TGTGCCAGTAGTGCTCCAGGGGGGACAAACTATGGCTACACCTTC
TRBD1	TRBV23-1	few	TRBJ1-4	CASSERQGRTHEKLFF	TGCGCCAGCAGTGAGAGACAGGGGCGGACCCATGAAAAACTGTTTTTT
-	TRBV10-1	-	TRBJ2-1	CASGSGIEQFF	TGCGCCAGCGGGAGTGGCATTGAGCAGTTCTTC
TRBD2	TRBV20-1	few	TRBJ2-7	CSAGTRNEQYF	TGCAGTGCTGGGACTAGAAACGAGCAGTACTTC
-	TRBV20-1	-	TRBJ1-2	CSANDGNGYTF	TGCAGCGCCAATGACGGGAATGGCTACACCTTC
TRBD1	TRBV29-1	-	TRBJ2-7	CSVDGTGGSGYEQYF	TGCAGCGTTGACGGGACAGGGGGTTCCGGATACGAGCAGTACTTC
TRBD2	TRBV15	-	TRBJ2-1	CATSRARLASNEQFF	TGTGCCACCAGCAGAGCGCGACTAGCCTCTAATGAGCAGTTCTTC
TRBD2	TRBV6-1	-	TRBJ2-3	CASSEAPGGRGDTQYF	TGTGCCAGCAGTGAAGCGCCGGGCGGGAGAGGAGATACGCAGTATTTT
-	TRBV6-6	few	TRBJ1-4	CASSKGRGETNEKLFF	TGTGCCAGCAGCAAGGGGAGGGGGGAAACTAATGAAAAACTGTTTTTT
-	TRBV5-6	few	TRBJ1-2	CASSYEGARTYGYTF	TGTGCCAGCAGCTATGAAGGGGCCAGGACCTATGGCTACACCTTC
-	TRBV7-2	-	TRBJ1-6	CASSGGGVLNSPLHF	TGTGCCAGCAGCGGAGGTGGGGTTCTTAATTCACCCCTCCACTTT
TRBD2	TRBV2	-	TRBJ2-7	CASIGREKYEQYF	TGTGCCAGCATAGGGCGGGAGAAGTACGAGCAGTACTTC
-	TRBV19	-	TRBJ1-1	CASSIQGGAFF	TGTGCCAGTAGTATACAGGGTGGGGCTTTCTTT